Below, 32 T cell receptor beta chains from the same sample are listed, as sequenced in a study of cytomegalovirus exposure and HLA in healthy donors. Researchers ran the PCR with 60 Vbeta and 13 Jbeta primers. Sequencing was performed with immunoSEQ multiplex PCR; in TCRdb, only in-frame clones are kept and a portion is missing. The table lists some 150,000 clones, 82% of them singletons. The sample taken for sequencing was PBMCs. Receptors originate from a woman aged 50 to 60 in good health and CMV-seropositive.

To note about this clone: The identical CDR3 is also encoded by other nucleotide sequences in the sample. The chain couples TRBV6-1 to TRBJ2-3; D uncertain. V was pared by 0 bases and J by 5 bases, with 6 bases between. CDR1 MNHNS and CDR2 SASEGT come from the germline V gene. This CDR3 spans 13 amino acids. This chain's CDR3 is CASSEAPRDTQYF. CDR3 bases: TGTGCCAGCAGTGAAGCGCCTAGAGATACGCAGTATTTT.

V gene TRBV29-1 combines with J gene TRBJ1-2; possible D gene TRBD1, 5 bases. The V and J ends lost 4 bases and 6 bases respectively, with 15 bases between them. CDR1 is SQVTM, CDR2 ANQGSEA, per germline. The CDR3 sequence is 13 residues long. CDR3 in DNA: TGCAGCGTTGCGTTTAGGAGGGGCCATGGCTACACCTTC. This sequence encodes CSVAFRRGHGYTF.

This clone was observed once. The chain employs TRBV5-6 and TRBJ2-1; 7 bases map to TRBD1. This CDR3 comprises 15 residues. CDR1 and CDR2 from the germline V gene are SGHDT and YYEEEE. After removal of 4 bases from V and 9 bases from J, the junction contained 13 bases not matched to a gene. CDR3 region: CASSRRQGRVSEQFF. CDR3 DNA: TGTGCCAGCAGCAGGAGACAGGGTCGGGTAAGTGAGCAGTTCTTC.

This chain connects TRBV11-2 to TRBJ1-5; D unresolved. Trimming pared 0 bases from V and 11 bases from J, leaving 11 bases between. The germline V gene encodes CDR1 SGHAT and CDR2 FQNNGV. The CDR3 has 13 residues. CDR3 sequence reads: CASSLDPGRAQHF. CDR3 nucleotide sequence: TGTGCCAGCAGCTTAGATCCGGGGAGGGCCCAGCATTTT.

This clone was counted a single time. The chain carries TRBV5-1 and TRBJ2-2; 10 bases line up with TRBD2. The CDR3 spans 17 residues. CDR1 and CDR2 (germline): SGHRS, YFSETQ. After removal of 3 bases from V and 0 bases from J, the junction contained 5 bases not matched to a gene. Written as DNA, the CDR3 is TGCGCCAGCAGCTCACTAGCGGGGCACGCGAACACCGGGGAGCTGTTTTTT. Protein sequence: CASSSLAGHANTGELFF. The whole variable domain, remainder taken from reference TRBV5-1 and TRBJ2-2, is KAGVTQTPRYLIKTRGQQVTLSCSPISGHRSVSWYQQTPGQGLQFLFEYFSETQRNKGNFPGRFSGRQFSNSRSEMNVSTLELGDSALYLCASSSLAGHANTGELFFGEGSRLTVL.

The rearrangement links TRBV5-5 to TRBJ1-4, with 7 bases aligning to TRBD1. Germline assignment: CDR1 SGHKS and CDR2 YYEKEE (reference sequence). This CDR3 has 13 amino acids. The V segment lost 4 bases and the J segment 8 bases; nucleotides outside the gene matches: 5. CDR3 nucleotides: TGTGCCAGCAGCCTACAGGGGATCGAAAAACTGTTTTTT. It codes for CASSLQGIEKLFF.

This chain uses TRBV2 with TRBJ1-1; 10 nucleotides agree with TRBD1. This CDR3 is built from 16 residues. Germline V gene data show CDR1 as SNHLY and CDR2 as FYNNEI. With V trimmed by 6 bases and J by 2 bases, 9 bases remained unmatched. CDR3 residues: CASRRTGGHQNTEAFF. CDR3 nucleotides: TGTGCCAGCAGACGGACAGGGGGGCATCAAAACACTGAAGCTTTCTTT.

The rearrangement links TRBV7-6 to TRBJ2-1, with TRBD2 identical over 14 bases. CDR1 is SGHVS and CDR2 is FNYEAQ in the germline V gene. The V segment lost 5 bases and the J segment 3 bases; nucleotides outside the gene matches: 3. The CDR3 extends over 16 amino acids. Written as DNA, the CDR3 is TGTGCCAGCAGCCAGGGACTAGCGGGGGTCTACAATGAGCAGTTCTTC. Translating it yields CASSQGLAGVYNEQFF.

The genes are TRBV9 and TRBJ1-1; D possibly corresponds to TRBD1 (5 bases). The CDR3 totals 14 residues. V dropped 0 bases and J dropped 11 bases, with 17 bases sitting between them. Germline CDR1 is SGDLS and CDR2 is YYNGEE. CDR3 DNA sequence: TGTGCCAGCAGCGTAGATCCCGGGGGTAGTGTCGCTTTCTTT. Its translation: CASSVDPGGSVAFF.

As for this clone: This specimen includes other DNA sequences encoding the same CDR3. The V and J genes are TRBV9 and TRBJ2-3; perhaps TRBD1 as D (7 bases). There are 17 residues in the CDR3. Germline CDR1 is SGDLS and CDR2 is YYNGEE. V lost 0 bases and J lost 2, with 16 bases in between. In DNA, the CDR3 is TGTGCCAGCAGCGTAGAAGGGGGCGGGGTCTACACAGATACGCAGTATTTT. Translating gives CASSVEGGGVYTDTQYF.

This clone was found a few times. The chain combines TRBV27 with TRBJ2-7; perhaps TRBD1 as D (6 bases). The ends were cut back, 0 bases at V and 2 bases at J, with 14 bases in the middle. This CDR3 is 16 amino acids long. Germline values: CDR1 MNHEY, CDR2 SMNVEV (reference sequence). This CDR3 is CASSLSQGSAPYEQYF. Here the CDR3 DNA reads TGTGCCAGCAGTTTATCCCAGGGGTCGGCCCCCTACGAGCAGTACTTC.

V usage is TRBV14 and J usage is TRBJ2-1; 13 bases are a match to TRBD2. Germline-derived CDR1 and CDR2 are SGHDN and FVKESK. The ends lost 4 bases at V and 3 bases at J; junction bases unmatched: 3. The CDR3 is 16 residues long. CDR3 loop: CASSPRTSGSYNEQFF. The DNA of the CDR3 is TGTGCCAGCAGCCCCCGGACTAGCGGGAGCTACAATGAGCAGTTCTTC. Combining the CDR3 with reference TRBV14 and TRBJ2-1 gives the whole variable domain EAGVTQFPSHSVIEKGQTVTLRCDPISGHDNLYWYRRVMGKEIKFLLHFVKESKQDESGMPNNRFLAERTGGTYSTLKVQPAELEDSGVYFCASSPRTSGSYNEQFFGPGTRLTVL.

The chain is built from TRBV19 and TRBJ2-1; a weak D match, TRBD2 (5 bases). V was pared by 3 bases and J by 0 bases, with 9 bases between. Germline lookup yields CDR1 LNHDA and CDR2 SQIVND (reference sequence). The CDR3 has 15 residues. This chain's CDR3 is CASSISTSSYNEQFF. The CDR3 DNA reads TGTGCCAGTAGTATTAGTACTAGCTCCTACAATGAGCAGTTCTTC.

This chain uses TRBV2 with TRBJ2-2, with D maybe TRBD1 (5 bases). In germline, CDR1 is SNHLY, CDR2 FYNNEI. The CDR3 has 13 residues. Trimming shortened V by 6 bases and J by 7 bases, and 12 bases separated the two germline ends. The CDR3 loop is CASSLIQVGELFF. For the CDR3, the DNA is TGTGCCAGCAGCCTAATACAGGTCGGGGAGCTGTTTTTT. The full variable domain, rest sourced from reference TRBV2 and TRBJ2-2, is EPEVTQTPSHQVTQMGQEVILRCVPISNHLYFYWYRQILGQKVEFLVSFYNNEISEKSEIFDDQFSVERPDGSNFTLKIRSTKLEDSAMYFCASSLIQVGELFFGEGSRLTVL.

The chain uses TRBV7-8 and TRBJ1-1; D may be TRBD1 (5 bases). CDR1 and CDR2 (germline): SGHVS, FQNEAQ. This CDR3 has 18 amino acids. V shed 3 bases and J shed 0 bases, with 20 bases lying between them. As DNA, the CDR3 is TGTGCCAGCAGCTTCAGCCGCCCCGGGACTCTGATGAACACTGAAGCTTTCTTT. Protein product: CASSFSRPGTLMNTEAFF.

The chain joins TRBV5-4 to TRBJ2-1; D remains ambiguous. Trimming pared 3 bases from V and 3 bases from J, leaving 7 bases between. Germline loops: CDR1 SGHNT, CDR2 YYREEE (reference sequence). CDR3 size: 13 residues. CDR3 loop: CASSYELYNEQFF. The CDR3 DNA follows: TGTGCCAGCAGCTATGAACTCTACAATGAGCAGTTCTTC.

This sequence joins TRBV5-1 and TRBJ1-1; no definite D call. Germline CDR1 SGHRS, CDR2 YFSETQ. V gave up 2 bases and J gave up 1 base, with 9 bases separating them. The CDR3 loop spans 14 amino acids. The CDR3 region has the DNA TGCGCCAGCAGCTTTGGAGGTCAGAACACTGAAGCTTTCTTT. The encoded protein is CASSFGGQNTEAFF.

This chain joins TRBV9 and TRBJ2-1, with TRBD2 matching 9 bases. The junction had 6 bases not matched to a gene; V was cut back by 0 bases and J by 5 bases. The CDR3 has 16 amino acids. Germline V gene data show CDR1 as SGDLS and CDR2 as YYNGEE. CDR3 sequence reads: CASSVAMVAGDNEQFF. The CDR3 coding sequence is TGTGCCAGCAGCGTAGCTATGGTAGCGGGAGACAATGAGCAGTTCTTC.

This clone was seen a single time. J is TRBJ2-7 and V is TRBV27; no firm D call. CDR3 length equals 14 residues. Trimming removed 2 bases from V and 2 bases from J, with 10 bases in between. Germline loops: CDR1 MNHEY, CDR2 SMNVEV (reference sequence). The CDR3 loop reads CASSLGATTYEQYF. CDR3 in DNA: TGTGCCAGCAGTTTAGGAGCAACCACCTACGAGCAGTACTTC.

The genes are TRBV4-3 and TRBJ2-1; TRBD2 matches 10 bases. CDR3 length: 16 amino acids. Germline V CDR1 and CDR2: LGHNA, YSLEER. V gave up 0 bases and J gave up 8 bases; unmatched junction bases: 7. CDR3 protein: CASSQEERGGSDEQFF. The CDR3 coding sequence is TGCGCCAGCAGCCAAGAGGAGCGGGGGGGAAGCGATGAGCAGTTCTTC.

The chain recombines TRBV18 with TRBJ2-5; no firm D call. Deletions cut 2 bases from V and 4 bases from J, with 11 bases between. CDR3 length: 14 amino acids. Germline CDR1 reads KGHSH; CDR2 reads LQKENI. The CDR3 DNA reads TGTGCCAGCTCACCAAGTCCCTCCGGAGAGACCCAGTACTTC. As protein: CASSPSPSGETQYF. Full variable domain (remainder filled in from reference TRBV18 and TRBJ2-5): NAGVMQNPRHLVRRRGQEARLRCSPMKGHSHVYWYRQLPEEGLKFMVYLQKENIIDESGMPKERFSAEFPKEGPSILRIQQVVRGDSAAYFCASSPSPSGETQYFGPGTRLLVL.

The chain uses TRBV29-1 and TRBJ2-1; 13 positions match TRBD2. J lost 10 bases, V lost 1 base, and 4 bases had no gene match. Germline V gene lookup returns CDR1 SQVTM and CDR2 ANQGSEA. The CDR3 consists of 14 residues. As DNA, the CDR3 is TGCAGCGTTGAAGGGACTAGCGGGAGAGTAGAGCAGTTCTTC. Protein sequence: CSVEGTSGRVEQFF.

In this sample, this clone turned up a few times. This sequence joins TRBV11-2 and TRBJ2-5; no clear D gene. From germline, CDR1 is SGHAT and CDR2 FQNNGV. V lost 2 bases to trimming and J lost 2 bases, with 12 bases between them. The CDR3 has 15 residues. The CDR3 region has the DNA TGTGCCAGCAGCTTATGGGCCAGCCCACAAGAGACCCAGTACTTC. Translated: CASSLWASPQETQYF.

The chain links TRBV9 to TRBJ1-2, with D unclear. This CDR3 region has 13 residues. V lost 0 bases and J 5 bases, leaving 8 bases between the germline ends. Germline V gene sequence: CDR1 SGDLS, CDR2 YYNGEE. The CDR3 here is CASSVATRYGYTF. The CDR3 region has the DNA TGTGCCAGCAGCGTAGCTACTAGATATGGCTACACCTTC.

This rearrangement joins TRBV7-2 to TRBJ1-5; tentative D call: TRBD1 (6 bases). Trimming took off 6 bases at V and 5 bases at J, with 11 bases between the two ends. Germline V gene lookup returns CDR1 SGHTA and CDR2 FQGNSA. The CDR3 is 13 amino acids. The CDR3 loop is CASRRQVDQPQHF. Written as DNA, the CDR3 is TGTGCCAGCAGACGACAGGTCGATCAGCCCCAGCATTTT. Full variable domain (remainder filled in from reference TRBV7-2 and TRBJ1-5): GAGVSQSPSNKVTEKGKDVELRCDPISGHTALYWYRQSLGQGLEFLIYFQGNSAPDKSGLPSDRFSAERTGGSVSTLTIQRTQQEDSAVYLCASRRQVDQPQHFGDGTRLSIL.

Turning to this clone: Additional DNA sequences in this sample encode the identical CDR3. The chain links TRBV2 to TRBJ2-5; 7 bases match TRBD2. The CDR3 runs 17 residues. The germline CDR1 and CDR2 sequences are SNHLY and FYNNEI. V lost 2 bases to trimming and J lost 5 bases; unmatched junction nucleotides: 14. DNA of the CDR3: TGTGCCAGCAGTGAACCAGGGTCCACTAGCGAACAGGAGACCCAGTACTTC. Translating gives CASSEPGSTSEQETQYF.

This clone was recorded a few times. The rearrangement joins TRBV11-3 to TRBJ2-2, with a possible D match to TRBD1 (6 bases). The CDR3 consists of 16 residues. V was cut by 4 bases and J by 1 base, with 13 bases left in between. CDR1 SGHNT and CDR2 YENEEA come from the germline V gene. CDR3 protein: CASSSRGTKNTGELFF. The CDR3, as DNA: TGTGCCAGCAGCTCCCGAGGGACAAAGAACACCGGGGAGCTGTTTTTT.

The chain is built from TRBV29-1 and TRBJ2-7; D may be TRBD1 (6 bases). Trimming took off 4 bases at V and 3 bases at J, with 10 bases between the two ends. CDR1 and CDR2 (germline): SQVTM, ANQGSEA. The CDR3 extends over 12 amino acids. CDR3: CSVGGLFYEQYF. CDR3 DNA: TGCAGCGTTGGGGGGCTCTTCTACGAGCAGTACTTC.

This clone was seen only a few times. This rearrangement joins TRBV5-1 to TRBJ2-1; D uncertain. Germline V gene lookup returns CDR1 SGHRS and CDR2 YFSETQ. Trimming took 0 bases from V and 6 from J, leaving 10 bases between them. The CDR3 extends over 14 amino acids. CDR3 protein: CASSLGSQLNEQFF. The CDR3 DNA follows: TGCGCCAGCAGCTTGGGTTCCCAACTCAATGAGCAGTTCTTC. Full variable domain (remainder filled in from reference TRBV5-1 and TRBJ2-1): KAGVTQTPRYLIKTRGQQVTLSCSPISGHRSVSWYQQTPGQGLQFLFEYFSETQRNKGNFPGRFSGRQFSNSRSEMNVSTLELGDSALYLCASSLGSQLNEQFFGPGTRLTVL.

The rearrangement uses TRBV7-2 and TRBJ1-1, with D uncertain. Germline V gene sequence: CDR1 SGHTA, CDR2 FQGNSA. V was trimmed by 7 bases and J by 1 base, leaving 16 bases between them. This CDR3 has 15 residues. The CDR3 nucleotides read TGTGCCAGCACCTCACGGAGGGCGCCGAACACTGAAGCTTTCTTT. Residues: CASTSRRAPNTEAFF.

The rearrangement uses TRBV2 and TRBJ2-7; D uncertain. V was trimmed by 7 bases and J by 3 bases, leaving 7 bases between them. Per germline, CDR1 SNHLY and CDR2 FYNNEI. The CDR3 is 11 amino acids. The CDR3, as DNA: TGTGCCAGCACCTACTACTACGAGCAGTACTTC. It encodes CASTYYYEQYF.

The rearrangement links TRBV4-1 to TRBJ2-5, with D perhaps matching TRBD2 (5 bases). V was pared by 6 bases and J by 5 bases, with 10 bases between. This CDR3 spans 12 amino acids. Germline lookup yields CDR1 MGHRA and CDR2 YSYEKL. CDR3 amino acids: CASSLPGETQYF. The CDR3 DNA sequence: TGCGCCAGCAGTCTCCCGGGGGAGACCCAGTACTTC.